The present T cell receptor beta chain was sequenced within a study of persistence of HIV-infected CD4 T cells. Study-wide results and limits: Antigen-responding cells were enriched for degenerate expanded CDR3beta sequences.

The libraries were made with immunoSEQ version 4 in survey mode. Genomic DNA was diluted to around 10 ng/uL, up to about 1 ug per sample. Method: immunoSEQ multiplex PCR; TCRdb's copy keeps in-frame clones and lacks some. The data show roughly 28,000 clones, about 80% seen once. To note about this clone: Its antigen remains unknown.

Stimulation used around 10 ug/mL lysate from CMV-infected fibroblasts. Memory cells lacking CD40L and CD69 with high CD45RO were sorted. Donors had CD4+ T cell counts above 400 cells/uL and were CMV-seropositive. Trimming pared 3 bases from V and 7 bases from J, leaving 9 bases between. CDR3 length: 11 amino acids. Per germline, CDR1 DFQATT and CDR2 SNEGSKA (reference sequence). The gene calls are TRBV20-1 and TRBJ1-1; no firm D call. The sample was CD4+ T cells sorted from PBMCs after 18-hour stimulation, taken from a patient who received antiretroviral therapy. This TCR came from an adult woman with HIV who was CMV-seropositive. The CDR3 nucleotides are TGCAGTGCTAGGGGGTTCGGTGAAGCTTTCTTT. Its protein product is CSARGFGEAFF.